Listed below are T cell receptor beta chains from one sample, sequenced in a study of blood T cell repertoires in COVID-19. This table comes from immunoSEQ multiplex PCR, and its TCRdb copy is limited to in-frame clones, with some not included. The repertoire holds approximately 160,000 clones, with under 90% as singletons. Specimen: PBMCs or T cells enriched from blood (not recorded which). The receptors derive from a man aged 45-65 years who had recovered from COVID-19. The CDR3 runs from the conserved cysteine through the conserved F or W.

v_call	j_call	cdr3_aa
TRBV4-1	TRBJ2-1	CASSQKGGHSYNEQFF
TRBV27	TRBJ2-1	CASSLRRGPYNEQFF
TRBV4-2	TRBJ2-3	CASSPRDRDSDTQYF
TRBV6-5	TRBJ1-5	CASSPDRGLDQPQHF
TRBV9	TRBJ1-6	CASSVAQGANSPLHF
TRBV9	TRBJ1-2	CASSAAVERRSSYTF
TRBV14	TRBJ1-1	CASSRGGAGTEAFF
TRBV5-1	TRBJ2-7	CASSARDRGQYEQYF
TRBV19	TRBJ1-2	CASSPGVSGYTF
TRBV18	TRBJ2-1	CASSPQMTGGSSVGQFF
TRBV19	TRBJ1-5	CASSPTGGISNQPQHF
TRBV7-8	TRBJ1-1	CASSHNWDIEAFF
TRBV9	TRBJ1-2	CASSPFGGSDGYTF
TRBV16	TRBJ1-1	CASSQSRDTEAFF
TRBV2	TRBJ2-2	CASRRQGNTGELFF
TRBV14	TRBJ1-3	CASSQDRPRVNTIYF
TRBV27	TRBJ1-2	CASSLRTGSDGYTF
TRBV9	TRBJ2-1	CASSSRDTRSNEQFF
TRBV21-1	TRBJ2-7	CASTQRGEQYF
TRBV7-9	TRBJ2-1	CASSTGTGNGEQFF
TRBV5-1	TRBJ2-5	CASSWSRETQYF
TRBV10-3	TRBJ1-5	CAISEQVNNQPQHF